Below are 27 T cell receptor beta chains sequenced from a single sample in a study of cytomegalovirus exposure and HLA in healthy donors. PCR involved 60 Vbeta and 13 Jbeta primers. Repertoires were generated with immunoSEQ multiplex PCR, while TCRdb's copy carries only in-frame clones and drops some. Here the sample table reports about 140,000 clones. Input material: PBMCs. The receptors were gathered from a man aged 40-50 years in good health and CMV-seronegative.

This chain connects TRBV10-3 to TRBJ2-1; D is uncertain. This CDR3 comprises 15 residues. V lost 4 bases and J lost 6, with 16 bases in between. Per the germline V gene, CDR1 is ENHRY and CDR2 is SYGVKD. The CDR3 loop is CAISGGPVTLNEQFF. Here the CDR3 DNA reads TGTGCCATCAGTGGTGGGCCAGTCACCCTCAATGAGCAGTTCTTC.

The chain recombines TRBV18 with TRBJ2-5; 8 nucleotides match TRBD2. CDR1 and CDR2 from the germline V gene are KGHSH and LQKENI. The CDR3 has 13 amino acids. The V and J ends lost 4 bases and 5 bases, in that order; junction bases with no gene match: 3. CDR3: CASSRSGEETQYF. The CDR3 coding sequence is TGTGCCAGCTCACGTAGCGGGGAGGAGACCCAGTACTTC.

The chain couples TRBV4-3 to TRBJ1-4, with unresolved D. CDR1 is LGHNA and CDR2 is YSLEER in the germline V gene. V shed 1 base and J shed 0 bases, with 9 bases lying between them. The CDR3 length is 16 residues. CDR3 DNA: TGCGCCAGCAGCCAAGCTGCCACAGCAACTAATGAAAAACTGTTTTTT. This encodes CASSQAATATNEKLFF.

V gene TRBV18 combines with J gene TRBJ1-1, with a possible D match to TRBD1 (6 bases). Germline V gene sequence: CDR1 KGHSH, CDR2 LQKENI. V was pared by 4 bases and J by 12 bases, with 15 bases between. The CDR3 length is 12 residues. The DNA of the CDR3 is TGTGCCAGCTCACGGGGTACAGGGAGAACTTTCTTT. This gives the protein CASSRGTGRTFF.

This chain connects TRBV29-1 to TRBJ1-2, with D possibly being TRBD1 (6 bases). Per germline, CDR1 SQVTM and CDR2 ANQGSEA. With 5 bases removed from V and 8 bases from J, the gap between germline ends came to 9 bases. This CDR3 is built from 10 residues. The CDR3 DNA reads TGCAGCGTTTACAGGGACGGCTACACCTTC. Translating it yields CSVYRDGYTF.

The V and J genes are TRBV5-4 and TRBJ2-5; 7 positions agree with TRBD2. The germline V gene encodes CDR1 SGHNT and CDR2 YYREEE (reference sequence). This CDR3 is 14 amino acids long. V lost 4 bases to trimming and J lost 5 bases; unmatched junction nucleotides: 8. The CDR3 nucleotides are TGTGCCAGCAGCCCTGGGGGAGGGACGGAGACCCAGTACTTC. Translating it yields CASSPGGGTETQYF.

The chain links TRBV5-1 to TRBJ1-2, with a weak D call TRBD1 (5 bases). The CDR3 runs 17 residues. The germline V gene encodes CDR1 SGHRS and CDR2 YFSETQ. Trimming stripped 4 bases from V and 3 bases from J, with 22 bases between. The CDR3 nucleotides read TGCGCCAGCAGCCGAGGGACTACCAAACCCGGCGACTATGGCTACACCTTC. Its protein product is CASSRGTTKPGDYGYTF.

The rearrangement joins TRBV5-1 to TRBJ1-6, with D unclear. The germline V gene has CDR1 SGHRS and CDR2 YFSETQ. The germline V and J ends were trimmed by 0 bases and 7 bases, with 11 bases remaining between them. The CDR3 contains 15 residues. Here the CDR3 DNA reads TGCGCCAGCAGCTTGGGAACGGGAGGAAATTCACCCCTCCACTTT. Protein sequence: CASSLGTGGNSPLHF.

The chain uses TRBV4-3 and TRBJ2-2; 8 nucleotides line up with TRBD2. This CDR3 is 17 amino acids long. Looked up from germline, CDR1 is LGHNA and CDR2 is YSLEER. J lost 2 bases, V lost 0 bases, and 5 bases had no gene match. CDR3 in DNA: TGCGCCAGCAGCCAAGATGCCGGGACTAGAAACACCGGGGAGCTGTTTTTT. Its translation: CASSQDAGTRNTGELFF.

The chain carries TRBV19 and TRBJ1-6, with D unclear. The CDR3 has 15 residues. Trimming took off 8 bases at V and 0 bases at J, with 11 bases between the two ends. The germline V gene encodes CDR1 LNHDA and CDR2 SQIVND (reference sequence). The CDR3 spells CASSPGSSYNSPLHF. The DNA for the CDR3 is TGTGCCAGTTCTCCTGGGAGCTCCTATAATTCACCCCTCCACTTT.

This chain uses TRBV9 with TRBJ1-2; 7 bases agree with TRBD1. J lost 0 bases, V lost 0 bases, and 2 bases had no gene match. The length of the CDR3 is 15 residues. The germline CDR1 and CDR2 sequences are SGDLS and YYNGEE. Written as DNA, the CDR3 is TGTGCCAGCAGCGTAGGGCAGGGGGCTAACTATGGCTACACCTTC. Protein: CASSVGQGANYGYTF.

V usage is TRBV6-1 and J usage is TRBJ1-5; no clear D gene. The CDR3 spans 16 residues. Trimming cost V 0 bases and J 2 bases, with 11 bases left between them. Per germline, CDR1 MNHNS and CDR2 SASEGT. The CDR3 region has the DNA TGTGCCAGCAGTGAAGCTCACACGAGGGGCAATCAGCCCCAGCATTTT. It specifies CASSEAHTRGNQPQHF.

The chain links TRBV7-3 to TRBJ1-6; D is possibly TRBD1 (5 bases). The CDR3 extends over 13 amino acids. CDR1 is SGHTA and CDR2 is FQGTGA in the germline V gene. Trimming removed 0 bases at V and 8 bases at J, with 5 bases between. The DNA of the CDR3 is TGTGCCAGCAGCTTAACGACAGATTCACCCCTCCACTTT. Translating it yields CASSLTTDSPLHF.

This rearrangement joins TRBV5-1 to TRBJ2-7; D gene unclear. The CDR3 covers 13 residues. With 0 bases removed from V and 4 bases from J, the gap between germline ends came to 8 bases. Germline values: CDR1 SGHRS, CDR2 YFSETQ. The CDR3 protein is CASSLGVSYEQYF. DNA for the CDR3: TGCGCCAGCAGCTTGGGTGTTTCGTACGAGCAGTACTTC.

The chain employs TRBV29-1 and TRBJ1-3; 9 positions agree with TRBD1. V trimming: 7 bases; J trimming: 2 bases; junction bases outside the gene matches: 12. CDR1 is SQVTM and CDR2 is ANQGSEA in the germline V gene. The CDR3 is made up of 16 amino acids. CDR3 sequence (DNA): TGCAGCGCTCTGGCCCCGGGACAGGGAACTGGAAACACCATATATTTT. Its protein is CSALAPGQGTGNTIYF.

As concerns this clone: At the DNA level, this CDR3 is encoded by other sequences in the same sample as well. This chain joins TRBV5-1 and TRBJ2-7, with 7 bases identical to TRBD1. There are 15 residues in the CDR3. Germline assignment: CDR1 SGHRS and CDR2 YFSETQ. The junction had 7 bases not matched to a gene; V was cut back by 4 bases and J by 0 bases. The CDR3 bases are TGCGCCAGCAGCACCGGGACAGTGAGCTCCTACGAGCAGTACTTC. It is translated as CASSTGTVSSYEQYF.

The rearrangement uses TRBV28 and TRBJ2-7, with 10 bases fitting TRBD1. Germline trimming cut 8 bases from V and 8 bases from J; bases unmatched to any gene: 6. The CDR3 contains 12 residues. CDR1 and CDR2 (germline): MDHEN, SYDVKM. This CDR3 is CASVRDRGKQYF. Here the CDR3 DNA reads TGTGCCAGCGTCCGGGACAGGGGAAAGCAGTACTTC.

The CDR3, as DNA: TGTGCCAGCACCACTAGCGGGGGCTCATGGGATATAAATGAGCAGTTCTTC. It is translated as CASTTSGGSWDINEQFF. The genes are TRBV2 and TRBJ2-1, with 11 bases lining up with TRBD2. CDR1 is SNHLY, CDR2 FYNNEI, per germline. The CDR3 has 17 amino acids. J was trimmed by 7 bases and V by 7 bases; bases with no gene match: 15. Full variable domain (remainder filled in from reference TRBV2 and TRBJ2-1): EPEVTQTPSHQVTQMGQEVILRCVPISNHLYFYWYRQILGQKVEFLVSFYNNEISEKSEIFDDQFSVERPDGSNFTLKIRSTKLEDSAMYFCASTTSGGSWDINEQFFGPGTRLTVL.

The chain combines TRBV6-6 with TRBJ1-2; D not resolved. V lost 2 bases to trimming and J lost 2 bases, with 6 bases between them. Germline lookup yields CDR1 MNHNY and CDR2 SVGAGI (reference sequence). The CDR3 is made up of 13 amino acids. DNA for the CDR3: TGTGCCAGCAGTTACGAGGGAAACTATGGCTACACCTTC. As protein: CASSYEGNYGYTF.

CDR3 region: CASSLSSANTGELFF. The CDR3 DNA sequence: TGTGCCAGCAGCCTTAGTAGCGCGAACACCGGGGAGCTGTTTTTT. The V call is TRBV7-2, the J call TRBJ2-2; TRBD2 might be the D (5 bases). Germline V CDR1 and CDR2: SGHTA, FQGNSA. V was cut by 5 bases and J by 0 bases, with 10 bases left in between. The CDR3 extends over 15 amino acids.

The chain links TRBV10-3 to TRBJ2-2, with D possibly TRBD1 on 6 matching bases. Trimming left V 6 bases short and J 4 bases short, with 15 bases between. There are 15 residues in the CDR3. Germline CDR1 is ENHRY and CDR2 is SYGVKD. CDR3 coding DNA: TGTGCCATCAGGGCGACAGGTGCAGCCACCGGGGAGCTGTTTTTT. Encoded protein: CAIRATGAATGELFF.

V is TRBV28 and J is TRBJ1-5; 8 nucleotides match TRBD1. The V gene's germline CDR1 is MDHEN and CDR2 SYDVKM. The CDR3 is 13 amino acids. V shed 10 bases, J shed 4 bases, and the junction held 6 bases outside the gene matches. CDR3 protein: CAIRQGINQPQHF. For the CDR3, the DNA is TGTGCCATCCGACAGGGGATAAATCAGCCCCAGCATTTT.

V usage is TRBV7-2 and J usage is TRBJ1-6, with D perhaps TRBD1 (6 bases). The CDR3 contains 15 residues. The germline CDR1 and CDR2 sequences are SGHTA and FQGNSA. The ends were cut back, 2 bases at V and 6 bases at J, with 11 bases in the middle. CDR3 loop: CASSLLGGSNSPLHF. CDR3 DNA sequence: TGTGCCAGCAGCTTACTAGGGGGAAGTAATTCACCCCTCCACTTT.

The CDR3 DNA is TGCAGCGTTGATGGGACAGGGGGCTACTATGGCTACACCTTC. Protein product: CSVDGTGGYYGYTF. The chain employs TRBV29-1 and TRBJ1-2, with 12 bases identical to TRBD1. V dropped 3 bases and J dropped 3; count of bases not matched to a gene: 2. CDR1 and CDR2 from the germline V gene are SQVTM and ANQGSEA. This CDR3 has 14 residues. The full variable domain, completed using reference TRBV29-1 and TRBJ1-2, is SAVISQKPSRDICQRGTSLTIQCQVDSQVTMMFWYRQQPGQSLTLIATANQGSEATYESGFVIDKFPISRPNLTFSTLTVSNMSPEDSSIYLCSVDGTGGYYGYTFGSGTRLTVV.

The chain combines TRBV9 with TRBJ2-7; D is perhaps TRBD2 (5 bases). Germline CDR1 and CDR2: SGDLS and YYNGEE. There are 14 residues in the CDR3. V was shortened by 3 bases and J by 7 bases, with 17 bases between the two germline ends. The CDR3 sequence: CASSGTRPAREQYF. CDR3 nucleotide sequence: TGTGCCAGCAGCGGTACTAGGCCCGCGAGGGAGCAGTACTTC.

The chain recombines TRBV25-1 with TRBJ2-5; D ambiguous. The CDR3 length is 13 residues. Trimming took 4 bases from V and 4 from J, leaving 10 bases between them. The germline CDR1 and CDR2 sequences are MGHDK and SYGVNS. The CDR3 DNA follows: TGTGCCAGCAGTGGAACAGCTCGAGAGACCCAGTACTTC. Its protein is CASSGTARETQYF.

The chain joins TRBV5-1 to TRBJ1-2; 10 bases line up with TRBD1. The CDR3 length is 14 residues. With 4 bases clipped from V and 7 bases from J, the junction kept 7 bases outside the gene matches. CDR1 and CDR2 from the germline V gene are SGHRS and YFSETQ. CDR3 in DNA: TGCGCCAGCAGCCCTGACAGGGGGCAGGCTGGCTACACCTTC. It yields the protein CASSPDRGQAGYTF.